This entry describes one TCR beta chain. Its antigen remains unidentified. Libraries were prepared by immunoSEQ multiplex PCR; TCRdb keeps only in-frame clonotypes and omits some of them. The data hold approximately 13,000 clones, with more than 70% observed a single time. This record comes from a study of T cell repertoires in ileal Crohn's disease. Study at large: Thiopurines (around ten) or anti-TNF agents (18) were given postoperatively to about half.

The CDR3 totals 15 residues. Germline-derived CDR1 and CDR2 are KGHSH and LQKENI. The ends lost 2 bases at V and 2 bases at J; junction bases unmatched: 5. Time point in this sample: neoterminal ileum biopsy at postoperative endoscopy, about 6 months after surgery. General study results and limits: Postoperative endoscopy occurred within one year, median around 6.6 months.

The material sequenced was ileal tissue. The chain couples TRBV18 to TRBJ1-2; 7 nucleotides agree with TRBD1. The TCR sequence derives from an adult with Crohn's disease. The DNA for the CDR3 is TGTGCCAGCTCACCAATGACAGGGACGAACTATGGCTACACCTTC. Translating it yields CASSPMTGTNYGYTF.